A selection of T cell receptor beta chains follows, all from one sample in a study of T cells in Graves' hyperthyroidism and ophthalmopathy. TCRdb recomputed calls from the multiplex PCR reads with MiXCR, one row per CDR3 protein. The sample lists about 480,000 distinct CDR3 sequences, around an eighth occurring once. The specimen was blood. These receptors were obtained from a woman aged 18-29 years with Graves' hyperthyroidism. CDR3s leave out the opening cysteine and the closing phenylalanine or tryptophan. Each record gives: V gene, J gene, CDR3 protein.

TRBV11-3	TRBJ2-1	ASSLDWASGNSYNEQF
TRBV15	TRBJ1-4	ATSREPGRTFEKLF
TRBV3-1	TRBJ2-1	ASSPPLAGVSNEQF
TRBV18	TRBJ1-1	ASSPTPGQGAGTEAF
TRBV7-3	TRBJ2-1	ASSLIDKGVLTDNEQF
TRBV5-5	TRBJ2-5	ASTREETQY
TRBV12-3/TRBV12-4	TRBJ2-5	ASSLALETQY
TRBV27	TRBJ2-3	ASSFLAGGLPSTDTQY
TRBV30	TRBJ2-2	VWSVLAGGPGELF
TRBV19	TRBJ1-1	ASSMPGPEAF
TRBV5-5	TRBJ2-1	ASSPAGDFGASYNEQF
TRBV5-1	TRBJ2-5	ASSFLAGDYQETQY
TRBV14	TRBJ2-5	ASTPGLADPVEY
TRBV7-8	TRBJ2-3	ASSPHRGQSTDTQY
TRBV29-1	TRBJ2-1	SVERGHEQF
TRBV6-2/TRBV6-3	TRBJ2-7	ASSYAPTYEQY
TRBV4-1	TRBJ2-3	ASSQAQREATDTQY
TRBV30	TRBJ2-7	AWSRLAYEQY
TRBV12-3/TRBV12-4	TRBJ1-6	ASSLPGLNNSPLH
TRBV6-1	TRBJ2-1	ASTLSGAGGDEQF
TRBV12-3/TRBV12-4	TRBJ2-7	ASSLSGQTVDEQY
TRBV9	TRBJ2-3	ASSPSPPNTDTQY
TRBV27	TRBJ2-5	ASRGLAGGWETQY
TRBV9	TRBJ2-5	ASSSIGQGKGETQY
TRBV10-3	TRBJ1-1	ATTAQRVQGTEAF
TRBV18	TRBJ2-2	ASSPHSGGRELF
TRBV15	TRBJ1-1	ATSRDKGGVNTEAF
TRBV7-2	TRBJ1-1	ASSLYLEPEAF
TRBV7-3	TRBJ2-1	ASSSVSGIDEQF
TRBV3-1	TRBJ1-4	ASSQRGASEKLF
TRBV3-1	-	ASSQDRRGPQY
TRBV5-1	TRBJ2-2	ASSSSGRADGELF
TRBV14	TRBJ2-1	ASSPDGTDPYNEQF
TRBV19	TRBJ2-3	ASSTKVVNTQY
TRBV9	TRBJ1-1	ASSDGDTEAF
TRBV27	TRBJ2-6	ASSLSTWPSGANVLT
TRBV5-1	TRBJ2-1	ASSLGLAGQPYNEQF
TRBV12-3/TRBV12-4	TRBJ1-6	ASTLRSGADSPLH
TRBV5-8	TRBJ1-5	ASSLQENQPQH